This T cell receptor beta chain was retrieved from a study of T cells in women clearing cervical HPV infection listed by TCRdb under 2018. For the wider study: The cases were approximately 25 women with histologically confirmed HPV16-related CIN3 or worse, and 2 of these cases were invasive cancers. Cases had a median age of approximately 32 years compared with under 40 for controls, and baseline characteristics showed no significant differences between the groups. Since HLA typing was available for only a few women, HLA type could not be ruled out as a confounder. Among cases, blood sampling occurred a median of roughly 150 days after lesion detection, with an interquartile range of 90 to 200 days. The parent cohort enrolled 9,000 to 13,000 women aged 18 or older in Guanacaste, Costa Rica, in about 1992 to 1994 and followed the women for less than nine years. Case blood was taken at the visit when the lesion was first identified, whereas control blood was taken when infection was no longer detected. The approximately 23 controls were women who cleared a single incident HPV16 infection within 12 months without developing precancer or cancer. Cases were matched to controls by age within five years and by the year the sample was collected. As quality controls, five blinded duplicates were added to each group, bringing the total to approximately 60 samples made up of approximately 50 participants and around 10 replicates. An exploratory proof-of-principle case-control study, nested within the Guanacaste HPV Natural History Study in Costa Rica, was conducted to compare TCR repertoires across cervical HPV16 outcomes. The full study reports these points: Cases were distinguished from controls with an estimated AUC of approximately 0.79 by random forest classifiers combining richness and V gene abundances. Because the number of T cells per sample was unknown, the richness differences could reflect varying T-cell content rather than repertoire biology. CIN3+ cases had significantly higher TCR repertoire richness than controls across sequencing depths, but evenness did not differ between the groups. TRBV6-7 relative abundance was lower in cases than in controls (roughly 0.12% versus 0.17%; Bonferroni P = 0.0008). Whether associations preceded infection or resulted from infection could not be shown with the cross-sectional design, and effector/memory subsets and HPV-specific T cells were not isolated.

A word on this clone: Its antigen target is currently unknown. The read halts 3 residues ahead of the CDR3 end, with the missing end drawn from the germline J gene.

The immunoSEQ assay used multiplex PCR to amplify TCR beta CDR3 regions from an average of about 1,200 ng of genomic DNA per sample. The assay corrected primer bias using a complete synthetic TCR repertoire to establish an amplification baseline. The amplicons were sequenced on the Illumina platform. Regarding the original processing steps: Sequences were error-corrected by clustering with frequency ratios and a modified nearest-neighbor algorithm, then analyzed in the immunoSEQ Analyzer with IMGT gene definitions. TCR richness and evenness were averaged over 20 rarefaction repeats at each rarefaction depth, excluding samples with fewer sequences than the depth. Wilcoxon rank sum tests with FDR correction were used to compare relative abundances of V, D and J genes between the groups. Blinded duplicates gave an intraclass correlation of around 95% for TCR richness and an average of around 83% across under 75 gene segments. Imported from immuneACCESS, the table was reduced by TCRdb to in-frame sequences with V and J called. These copies leave out some clones; in studies compared against another copy, an unresolved V gene accounts for under half, and the cause of the remainder is not known. The V and J calls and clone size are taken from that table; D and trimming were inferred from the DNA. The table for this sample shows 35,000 to 50,000 clones. The ten largest clones represent 7.6% of the sample.

Every participant had a single incident cervical HPV16 infection, and women with prevalent HPV16 infections were excluded. Cervical HPV DNA was detected by MY09/MY11 PCR and genotyped by dot-blot hybridization. Approximately 16 mL of heparinized blood were centrifuged, and the buffy coat was split into aliquots, frozen at -30 degrees C, and then kept at -80 degrees C. Genomic DNA was extracted from buffy coat specimens using QIAGEN kits. At the junction V is shortened by 6 bases and J by 2 bases, with 11 bases in between. Including the terminal cysteine and phenylalanine, the CDR3 comprises 15 residues. The DNA shown is the part of the CDR3 that was read: 36 bases, in frame from base 1. Sequences MGHDK (CDR1) and SYGVNS (CDR2) are obtained from the germline V gene.

The sequenced sample was blood buffy coat. The TCR comes from a woman between 18 and 70 years old with a cervical HPV16 infection that either progressed to CIN3+ or cleared (not recorded which). The sequence links TRBV25-1 to TRBJ2-6; TRBD1 might be the D gene, on 5 matching bases. CDR3 bases read: TGTGCCAGCAGCGTACAGGTCACTGGGGCCAACGTC. Its protein reads: CASSVQVTGANV. The whole CDR3 reads CASSVQVTGANVLTF.